This TCR beta chain was captured by sequencing in a study of glioma-infiltrating T cells. Study-level information: Approximately 990,000 peripheral T cells were targeted at roughly 4.5- to 10-fold coverage.

The CDR3 is made up of 18 amino acids. Per the germline V gene, CDR1 is MGHRA and CDR2 is YSYEKL. The V end was cut by 1 base, the J end by 4 bases, with 21 bases between. TCR alpha and beta CDR3 regions were amplified from RNA using iRepertoire nested multiplex PCR. Input was roughly 95-400 ng of tissue mRNA or PBMC total RNA. TCRdb re-called the multiplex PCR reads through MiXCR, storing one row per CDR3 protein. This sample has about 410,000 distinct CDR3 sequences, with approximately 42% found just once. The rearrangement uses TRBV4-1 and TRBJ2-3; D is ambiguous. The source of this sequence is a human donor with low-grade glioma or glioblastoma, undergoing nonglioma brain surgery, or in good health (not recorded which). Sequencing was performed on glioma tissue, nonneoplastic brain tissue, or PBMCs (not recorded which). The CDR3 region is CASSQAISGSDVADTQYF. CDR3 DNA: TGCGCCAGCAGCCAAGCGATATCCGGGTCTGACGTGGCAGATACGCAGTATTTT.